This passage covers 2 T cell receptor beta chains from one sample sequenced in a study of T cell changes during pregnancy in multiple sclerosis. Profiling relied on immunoSEQ multiplex PCR, and the TCRdb table lists in-frame clones only, not all of them. The data show 90,000 to 120,000 clones, 80% to 95% seen once. Sequences were derived from peripheral blood, sampled in the third trimester of pregnancy. The source is a female donor in good health, enrolled as a control in a pregnancy study.

For this clone: At one of its ends the junction is not consistent with the germline gene, which may arise from a read error. This rearrangement joins TRBV7-7 to TRBJ2-1; 9 nucleotides line up with TRBD2. Germline assignment: CDR1 SSHAT and CDR2 FNYEAQ (reference sequence). This CDR3 spans 17 amino acids. The CDR3 sequence: CASTPGMAGGRYNEQFF. CDR3 coding DNA: TGTGCTAGCACCCCAGGCATGGCGGGGGGGCGATACAATGAGCAGTTCTTC.

The chain recombines TRBV15 with TRBJ2-3, with 10 bases identical to TRBD2. V dropped 5 bases and J dropped 2; count of bases not matched to a gene: 13. Germline V gene lookup returns CDR1 LNHNV and CDR2 YYDKDF (reference sequence). CDR3 length equals 18 residues. The CDR3 loop reads CATSGSPLSGGATDTQYF. CDR3 bases: TGTGCCACCAGCGGGTCGCCTTTAAGCGGGGGGGCCACAGATACGCAGTATTTT. The full variable domain, with the rest looked up from reference TRBV15 and TRBJ2-3, is DAMVIQNPRYQVTQFGKPVTLSCSQTLNHNVMYWYQQKSSQAPKLLFHYYDKDFNNEADTPDNFQSRRPNTSFCFLDIRSPGLGDTAMYLCATSGSPLSGGATDTQYFGPGTRLTVL.